Listed below are T cell receptor beta chains from one sample, sequenced in a study of cytomegalovirus exposure and HLA in healthy donors. The table came from immunoSEQ multiplex PCR; TCRdb's copy has only in-frame clones and leaves some out. Of 150,000 or so clones detected, around four fifths appear once; the ten largest clones hold 2% to 2.5%. What was sequenced was PBMCs. Receptors originate from a man between 25 and 39 years old in good health and CMV-seropositive. Each CDR3 is given with its conserved first and last residue. The D gene is left open where the match is weak. Rows may omit the clone size; those that give it use once, few, many or a size class.

d_gene	v_gene	abundance	j_gene	CDR3aa	CDR3nt
TRBD1	TRBV28	NA	TRBJ1-1	CASRVRQGLNTEAFF	TGTGCCAGCAGAGTGAGACAGGGGCTGAACACTGAAGCTTTCTTT
TRBD2	TRBV7-2	NA	TRBJ2-1	CASSLGSPGTSGENEQFF	TGTGCCAGCAGCTTAGGATCCCCCGGGACTAGCGGCGAAAATGAGCAGTTCTTC
NA	TRBV29-1	NA	TRBJ1-2	CSVGVFGDFYSGYTF	TGCAGCGTTGGGGTTTTCGGGGACTTCTACTCTGGCTACACCTTC
NA	TRBV5-8	NA	TRBJ2-7	CASSLAPQGSYEQYF	TGTGCCAGCAGCTTGGCCCCCCAGGGCTCCTACGAGCAGTACTTC
NA	TRBV14	NA	TRBJ2-3	CASSQDLTDTQYF	TGTGCCAGCAGCCAAGATCTAACAGATACGCAGTATTTT
TRBD1	TRBV19	NA	TRBJ1-5	CASSIRGTQPQHF	TGTGCCAGTAGTATCAGGGGGACTCAGCCCCAGCATTTT
TRBD1	TRBV11-2	NA	TRBJ1-2	CASSQGQSVYGYTF	TGTGCCAGCAGCCAGGGACAGTCAGTCTATGGCTACACCTTC
NA	TRBV5-1	NA	TRBJ2-3	CASKNRDTTDTQYF	TGCGCCAGCAAAAACCGGGATACCACAGATACGCAGTATTTT
TRBD1	TRBV7-2	NA	TRBJ2-5	CASSPGQGARETQYF	TGTGCCAGCAGCCCGGGACAGGGGGCGCGAGAGACCCAGTACTTC
TRBD1	TRBV19	many	TRBJ1-2	CASSIQGEVSWDGYTF	TGTGCCAGTAGTATCCAGGGGGAAGTAAGTTGGGATGGCTACACCTTC
TRBD2	TRBV4-1	NA	TRBJ2-7	CASSPGLAGPSYEQYF	TGCGCCAGCAGCCCGGGACTAGCGGGGCCCTCCTACGAGCAGTACTTC
NA	TRBV15	NA	TRBJ1-6	CATSEVRASSYNSPLHF	TGTGCCACCTCAGAGGTCAGGGCGAGCTCCTATAATTCACCCCTCCACTTT
NA	TRBV6-1	NA	TRBJ2-7	CASGGTAYEQYF	TGTGCCAGCGGCGGCACCGCATACGAGCAGTACTTC
TRBD1	TRBV10-2	few	TRBJ2-7	CASSESTGAYEQYF	TGCGCCAGCAGTGAGTCTACAGGGGCCTACGAGCAGTACTTC
TRBD1	TRBV5-6	once	TRBJ2-2	CASSSPRGDRLTGELFF	TGTGCCAGCAGCTCGCCACGTGGGGACAGACTCACCGGGGAGCTGTTTTTT
TRBD1	TRBV27	NA	TRBJ1-4	CASSLGQGPYEKLFF	TGTGCCAGCAGTTTAGGACAGGGACCGTATGAAAAACTGTTTTTT
TRBD2	TRBV13	NA	TRBJ2-3	CASSPAGGRADTQYF	TGTGCCAGCAGCCCAGCGGGGGGGCGTGCAGATACGCAGTATTTT
TRBD2	TRBV18	NA	TRBJ2-1	CASSAGVAGGEHNEQFF	TGTGCCAGCTCAGCAGGGGTAGCGGGGGGCGAACACAATGAGCAGTTCTTC
TRBD2	TRBV7-7	NA	TRBJ2-5	CASTPRSGGGETQYF	TGTGCTAGCACCCCACGTAGCGGGGGAGGAGAGACCCAGTACTTC
TRBD1	TRBV19	NA	TRBJ1-3	CATRPTGGSGNTIYF	TGTGCCACCCGCCCCACAGGGGGGTCTGGAAACACCATATATTTT
TRBD2	TRBV6-1	NA	TRBJ2-3	CASSEIAGGPDTQYF	TGTGCCAGCAGTGAGATAGCGGGGGGTCCAGATACGCAGTATTTT
NA	TRBV7-9	NA	TRBJ2-5	CASSWELETQYF	TGTGCCAGCAGTTGGGAGCTGGAGACCCAGTACTTC
NA	TRBV6-1	few	TRBJ1-1	CASSDQMNTEAFF	TGTGCCAGCAGTGACCAGATGAACACTGAAGCTTTCTTT
NA	TRBV15	NA	TRBJ2-5	CATEAGYQGETQYF	TGTGCCACTGAGGCGGGCTACCAGGGGGAGACCCAGTACTTC
NA	TRBV4-3	NA	TRBJ2-1	CASSQEGWADRQFF	TGCGCCAGCAGCCAAGAAGGTTGGGCAGACCGACAGTTCTTC
TRBD2	TRBV7-6	NA	TRBJ2-1	CASSLGGGYNEQFF	TGTGCCAGCAGCTTAGGGGGGGGGTACAATGAGCAGTTCTTC
TRBD1	TRBV2	NA	TRBJ1-5	CASSEQGADQPQHF	TGTGCCAGCAGTGAACAGGGGGCCGATCAGCCCCAGCATTTT
NA	TRBV7-2	NA	TRBJ2-1	CASSLTTRRNEQFF	TGTGCCAGCAGCCTTACGACTAGACGAAATGAGCAGTTCTTC
TRBD1	TRBV30	NA	TRBJ1-5	CAWSDRDFQPQHF	TGTGCCTGGAGCGACAGGGACTTTCAGCCCCAGCATTTT
NA	TRBV4-1	NA	TRBJ2-7	CASSQLGPYEQYF	TGCGCCAGCAGCCAATTGGGGCCGTACGAGCAGTACTTC
TRBD2	TRBV5-1	NA	TRBJ2-3	CASSLFGGGAGTDTQYF	TGCGCCAGCAGCTTGTTTGGCGGGGGGGCCGGCACAGATACGCAGTATTTT
NA	TRBV5-1	NA	TRBJ2-1	CASSARGAEYNEQFF	TGCGCCAGCAGCGCCAGGGGGGCCGAGTACAATGAGCAGTTCTTC
TRBD1	TRBV9	NA	TRBJ1-2	CASSEGQETYGYTF	TGTGCCAGCAGCGAGGGACAGGAAACGTATGGCTACACCTTC
NA	TRBV19	NA	TRBJ2-7	CASSRDTSYEQYF	TGTGCCAGTAGTAGGGACACGTCCTACGAGCAGTACTTC
NA	TRBV6-6	NA	TRBJ2-2	CASSYGAKRDTGELFF	TGTGCCAGCAGTTACGGGGCCAAGCGGGACACCGGGGAGCTGTTTTTT
NA	TRBV10-3	NA	TRBJ1-1	CAIMNSVALGEAFF	TGTGCCATTATGAACTCGGTCGCCCTCGGTGAAGCTTTCTTT
TRBD1	TRBV7-9	few	TRBJ1-1	CASSQQGGGTEAFF	TGTGCCAGCAGCCAACAGGGGGGCGGCACTGAAGCTTTCTTT
NA	TRBV11-2	few	TRBJ2-7	CASSPSRGTYEQYF	TGTGCCAGCAGCCCCTCTCGGGGGACCTACGAGCAGTACTTC
NA	TRBV7-6	NA	TRBJ2-2	CASSLGAGGGELFF	TGTGCCAGCAGCTTAGGGGCCGGGGGCGGGGAGCTGTTTTTT
TRBD2	TRBV7-3	NA	TRBJ2-3	CASSSTGLDSNTQYF	TGTGCCAGCAGCTCGACGGGACTAGATTCGAATACGCAGTATTTT
TRBD1	TRBV16	NA	TRBJ2-2	CASSRQGAGELFF	TGTGCCAGCAGCCGACAGGGGGCCGGGGAGCTGTTTTTT
TRBD2	TRBV6-1	NA	TRBJ2-3	CASRNSGASTDTQYF	TGTGCCAGCAGGAATAGCGGGGCCAGCACAGATACGCAGTATTTT
NA	TRBV2	NA	TRBJ1-3	CASSEAPAGSGNTIYF	TGTGCCAGCAGTGAAGCGCCTGCAGGCTCTGGAAACACCATATATTTT
TRBD1	TRBV7-9	few	TRBJ1-2	CASSAQAGGGGYTF	TGTGCCAGCAGCGCCCAGGCAGGGGGCGGTGGCTACACCTTC
TRBD1	TRBV7-3	NA	TRBJ1-6	CASSPGQPNSPLHF	TGTGCCAGCAGCCCGGGACAGCCCAATTCACCCCTCCACTTT